The clone carrying this TCR beta chain was found a few times. Antigen specificity is unknown. RNA-based 3' RACE libraries used unique molecular identifiers. MiXCR, run by TCRdb on the 3' RACE reads, gives a single entry per CDR3 protein. The sample has about 89,000 distinct CDR3 sequences; roughly 6.4% are singletons. The CDR3 has 16 residues. V lost 0 bases and J 2 bases, leaving 12 bases between the germline ends. Germline V gene data show CDR1 as SEHNR and CDR2 as FQNEAQ (reference sequence). These data are taken from a study of HIV-infected children after antiretroviral therapy interruption. Study in general: All children had CD4+ count above 500 and viral load below 50 copies/ml.

Treatment here: PENTA 11 planned treatment interruption arm or continuous ART arm. At least 24 weeks of at least three-drug ART, in children 2 to 15 years. The study, taken as a whole, reports: Naive CD4+ Gini coefficient rose by interruption end, suggesting clonal expansion.

The chain carries TRBV7-9 and TRBJ2-3; weak D call: TRBD2 (7 bases). This receptor was identified in a pool of human donors with HIV. The source was CD45RA+ CD4+ T cells from PBMCs, pooled from several time points, collected from a donor given antiretroviral therapy, either interrupted or continuous. The subset: naive CD4+ CD45RA+ CD45RO- T cells. The CDR3 region is CASSLASGDITDTQYF. The CDR3 coding sequence is TGTGCCAGCAGCTTAGCCAGCGGGGACATCACAGATACGCAGTATTTT.